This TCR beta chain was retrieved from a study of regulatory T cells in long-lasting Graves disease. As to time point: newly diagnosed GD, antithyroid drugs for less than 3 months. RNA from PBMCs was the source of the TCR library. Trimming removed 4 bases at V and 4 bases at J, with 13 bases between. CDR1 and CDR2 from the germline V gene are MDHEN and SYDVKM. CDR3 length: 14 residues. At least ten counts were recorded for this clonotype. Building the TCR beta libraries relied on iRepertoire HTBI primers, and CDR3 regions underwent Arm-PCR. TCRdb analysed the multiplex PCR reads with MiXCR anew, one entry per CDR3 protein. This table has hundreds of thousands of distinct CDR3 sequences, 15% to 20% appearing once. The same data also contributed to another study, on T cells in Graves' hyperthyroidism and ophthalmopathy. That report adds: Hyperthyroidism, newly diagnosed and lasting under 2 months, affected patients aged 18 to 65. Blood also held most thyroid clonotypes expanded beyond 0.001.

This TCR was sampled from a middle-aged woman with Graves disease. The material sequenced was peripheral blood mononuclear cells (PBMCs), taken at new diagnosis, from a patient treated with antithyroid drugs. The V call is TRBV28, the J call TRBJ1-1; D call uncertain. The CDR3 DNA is TGTGCCAGCAGTTGGGGAGGGATATCCACTGAAGCTTTCTTT. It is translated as CASSWGGISTEAFF.